The present entry profiles one TCR beta chain with its context. This entry belongs to a study of blood T cell repertoires in COVID-19. This CDR3 region has 13 residues. V trimming: 4 bases; J trimming: 6 bases; junction bases outside the gene matches: 3. Germline V gene sequence: CDR1 SGDLS, CDR2 YYNGEE. The data were produced by immunoSEQ multiplex PCR, yet TCRdb's version contains in-frame clones alone and is incomplete. This table holds approximately 400,000 clones, approximately 90% found once. Grouping used clinical history reported by participants in a survey and questionnaire. Contact with a PCR-confirmed or clinician-diagnosed COVID-19 case occurred within 2 weeks of entry.

Sequenced material: PBMCs or T cells enriched from blood (not recorded which). This receptor was identified in a middle-aged woman who had been exposed to COVID-19. This chain joins TRBV9 and TRBJ2-7, with 11 bases identical to TRBD1. The CDR3 loop is CASSMGQGGEQYF. CDR3 in DNA: TGTGCCAGCAGCATGGGACAGGGGGGCGAGCAGTACTTC.